Listed below are T cell receptor beta chains from one sample, sequenced in a study of T cell responses to AZD1222 COVID-19 vaccine. Assay used: immunoSEQ multiplex PCR; TCRdb lists only in-frame clones, some missing. Seen here are roughly 120,000 clones, approximately 85% observed once, and the top ten hold about 4.4%. The input for sequencing was peripheral blood, taken 28 days after the second AZD1222 dose. These receptors were obtained from an adult who received the AZD1222 COVID-19 vaccine. The CDR3 runs from the conserved cysteine through the conserved F or W. A D gene is named only where the DNA matches it firmly. Expanded clones are given a class, and other clones once, few, many or no size at all.

d_gene	abundance	j_gene	v_gene	CDR3nt	CDR3aa
NA	NA	TRBJ1-5	TRBV5-1	TGCGCCAGCAGCCAAGGGCCAGGGTTGCCGCCCCAGCATTTT	CASSQGPGLPPQHF
TRBD1	NA	TRBJ1-2	TRBV5-1	TGCGCCAGCAGCCGAAATGACAGGGGCTATGGCTACACCTTC	CASSRNDRGYGYTF
TRBD2	NA	TRBJ2-2	TRBV11-3	TGTGCCAGCAGCGGACTAGCGGGGGTTGGCGGGGAGCTGTTTTTT	CASSGLAGVGGELFF
NA	NA	TRBJ1-5	TRBV7-2	TGTGCCAGCAGCACGACAGGCACGGGGGTCAATCAGCCCCAGCATTTT	CASSTTGTGVNQPQHF
NA	NA	TRBJ1-4	TRBV2	TGTGCCAGCAGTGTCGACCGGGACATGAGTGAAAAACTGTTTTTT	CASSVDRDMSEKLFF
TRBD1	NA	TRBJ2-2	TRBV24-1	TGTGCCACCAGTGAACCTGCAGGGGGCTCGGTATTGCGGAACACCGGGGAGCTGTTTTTT	CATSEPAGGSVLRNTGELFF
NA	NA	TRBJ2-1	TRBV19	TGTGCCAGTAGTATACGCGGCGATGAGCAGTTCTTC	CASSIRGDEQFF
NA	NA	TRBJ1-5	TRBV9	TGTGCCAGCAGCAAGTCGACAGATAGCAATCAGCCCCAGCATTTT	CASSKSTDSNQPQHF
TRBD1	NA	TRBJ2-3	TRBV19	TGTGCCAGTACCCTGGGGTCAGGGGGCGGAACAGATACGCAGTATTTT	CASTLGSGGGTDTQYF
TRBD2	NA	TRBJ2-7	TRBV4-2	TGTGCCAGCAGCCAGACAATTGCGGGGGGCCGCTCCTACGAGCAGTACTTC	CASSQTIAGGRSYEQYF
NA	NA	TRBJ1-3	TRBV3-1/TRBV3-2	TGTGCCAGCAGCCCAGAATCCTCTGGAAACACCATATATTTT	CASSPESSGNTIYF
NA	NA	TRBJ2-1	TRBV7-9	TGTGCCAGCAGCTTACGCGGTGAGCAGTTCTTC	CASSLRGEQFF
NA	NA	TRBJ2-7	TRBV6-5	TGTGCCAGCAGACTCCGTCGGGGCGACACCTACGAGCAGTACTTC	CASRLRRGDTYEQYF
NA	NA	TRBJ1-6	TRBV6-5	TGTGCCAGCAGTAGGGACTTTTACTCGGATTCACCCCTCCACTTT	CASSRDFYSDSPLHF
NA	NA	TRBJ1-3	TRBV18	TGTGCCAGCTCACCACAACAGAGCTCTGGAAACACCATATATTTT	CASSPQQSSGNTIYF
TRBD2	NA	TRBJ2-3	TRBV5-1	TGCGCCAGCAGCTTGGGAATTAGCGGGGGGCCCACAGATACGCAGTATTTT	CASSLGISGGPTDTQYF
NA	NA	TRBJ2-7	TRBV2	TGTGCCAGCAGTGACAGGGGCTACGAGCAGTACTTC	CASSDRGYEQYF
NA	NA	TRBJ1-3	TRBV9	TGTGCCAGCAGCGGTTTATCGGACTCTGGAAACACCATATATTTT	CASSGLSDSGNTIYF
NA	NA	TRBJ2-1	TRBV28	TGTGCCAGCAGACCCCTGGAGGTCTCCTACAATGAGCAGTTCTTC	CASRPLEVSYNEQFF
NA	NA	TRBJ2-3	TRBV9	TGTGCCAGCAGCGGCGTGCCGGGACTCAGCACAGATACGCAGTATTTT	CASSGVPGLSTDTQYF
NA	NA	TRBJ2-3	TRBV18	TGTGCCAGCTCACCCGGGGCGGTTCCAGATACGCAGTATTTT	CASSPGAVPDTQYF
NA	NA	TRBJ1-1	TRBV2	TGTGCCAGCAGCGTAGACAGCTATAGGGGCGCTGAAGCTTTCTTT	CASSVDSYRGAEAFF
NA	NA	TRBJ1-4	TRBV4-1	TGCGCCAGCAGCCAAGAGACCCGACAGGCGGAGAATGAAAAACTGTTTTTT	CASSQETRQAENEKLFF
NA	NA	TRBJ1-1	TRBV12-5	TGTGCTAGTGGTTTATGGACCTTAAGGGGGGGGAGAGCTTTCTTT	CASGLWTLRGGRAFF
TRBD1	NA	TRBJ1-4	TRBV27	TGTGCCAGCAGTTCGACAGGGGGCACCCTGTGGCGACTGTTTTTT	CASSSTGGTLWRLFF
NA	NA	TRBJ1-1	TRBV7-9	TGTGCCAGCAGCCATCGGACAGCCGGGAACACTGAAGCTTTCTTT	CASSHRTAGNTEAFF
NA	NA	TRBJ2-2	TRBV6-4	TGTGCCAGCACTTCAAGCTTTAACACCGGGGAGCTGTTTTTT	CASTSSFNTGELFF
NA	NA	TRBJ2-1	TRBV19	TGTGCCAGTCAAGGAAACAATGAGCAGTTCTTC	CASQGNNEQFF
TRBD2	NA	TRBJ2-7	TRBV6-2/TRBV6-3	TGTGCCAGCAGCGCCTCGGGAGGCTACGAGCAGTACTTC	CASSASGGYEQYF
TRBD1	NA	TRBJ2-1	TRBV10-1	TGCGCCAGCAGACAGGGGGCCGACAATGAGCAGTTCTTC	CASRQGADNEQFF
TRBD2	NA	TRBJ2-1	TRBV4-2	TGTGCCAGCAGCCCGGGGGGGCGGAACTACAATGAGCAGTTCTTC	CASSPGGRNYNEQFF
NA	NA	TRBJ2-7	TRBV21-1	TGTGCCAGCAGCGACGGACAGGGGGCAGGGGAGCAGTACTTC	CASSDGQGAGEQYF
NA	NA	TRBJ2-3	TRBV5-5	TGTGCCAGCAGCCACGGGACGCAGTATTTT	CASSHGTQYF
TRBD1	NA	TRBJ1-1	TRBV28	TGTGCCAGCAGTTCGACAGGGGGTCGTAACACTGAAGCTTTCTTT	CASSSTGGRNTEAFF
NA	once	TRBJ1-1	TRBV5-1	TGCGCCAGCAGCTTGGGTACTGAAGCTTTCTTT	CASSLGTEAFF
TRBD1	few	TRBJ2-6	TRBV24-1	TGTGCCACCAGTGATGGGACAGCGGCTCCCGGGGCCAACGTCCTGACTTTC	CATSDGTAAPGANVLTF
TRBD1	NA	TRBJ1-6	TRBV28	TGTGCCAGCAGTTTGGAAACAGGGGGCATTAATTCACCCCTCCACTTT	CASSLETGGINSPLHF
NA	NA	TRBJ2-1	TRBV7-2	TGTGCCAGCAGCTTTCGCCGGACTGGTCAGAGCTCCTACAATGAGCAGTTCTTC	CASSFRRTGQSSYNEQFF
NA	NA	TRBJ2-7	TRBV7-2	TGTGCCAGCAGCGCCCGACTAGGGGGCTACGAGCAGTACTTC	CASSARLGGYEQYF
NA	NA	TRBJ2-5	TRBV7-2	TGTGCCAGCAGCTTAGGGGGGTCACAAGAGACCCAGTACTTC	CASSLGGSQETQYF
NA	NA	TRBJ1-5	TRBV12-3/TRBV12-4	TGTGCCAGCAGTGGGGGAGGGGGTCGTCATTTT	CASSGGGGRHF
NA	NA	TRBJ2-3	TRBV28	TGTGCCAGCACCGCCCCGGGTTCACTCACAGATACGCAGTATTTT	CASTAPGSLTDTQYF
NA	few	TRBJ2-7	TRBV4-3	TGCGCCAGCAGCCAAGCCGGGCCCAGGGACGAGCAGTACTTC	CASSQAGPRDEQYF
TRBD1	NA	TRBJ1-4	TRBV28	TGTGCCAGCAGTCCTCCGCCAGGGGGAGAAAAACTGTTTTTT	CASSPPPGGEKLFF
TRBD2	NA	TRBJ2-3	TRBV5-6	TGTGCCAGCAGCTTGGGGACTAGCGGTGCAGATACGCAGTATTTT	CASSLGTSGADTQYF
NA	NA	TRBJ2-5	TRBV11-3	TGTGCCAGCAGCTCCGGGGAGGGGGGGGCACCCAGGACCCAGTACTTC	CASSSGEGGAPRTQYF
NA	NA	TRBJ1-6	TRBV7-9	TGTGCCAGCAGCTTCTCCTATCCACCCCTCCACTTT	CASSFSYPPLHF
NA	NA	TRBJ2-5	TRBV7-2	TGTGCCAGCAGCTTGGCCCTTCGGGGAGTGGGGTCCAGGGAGACCCAGTACTTC	CASSLALRGVGSRETQYF
NA	NA	TRBJ1-3	TRBV19	TGTGCCAGTAGTAGTAACGGAAGAAACACCATATATTTT	CASSSNGRNTIYF
NA	NA	TRBJ2-1	TRBV7-2	TGTGCCAGCAGCTTATCCCCACCGGGAGAGCAGTTCTTC	CASSLSPPGEQFF
NA	NA	TRBJ1-1	TRBV5-1	TGCGCCAGCAGCTTCCGCCCGGTCAATGAAGCTTTCTTT	CASSFRPVNEAFF
TRBD2	NA	TRBJ2-3	TRBV5-4	TGTGCCAGCAGCTTACCTAGCGGGGGGAACACAGATACGCAGTATTTT	CASSLPSGGNTDTQYF
NA	NA	TRBJ2-2	TRBV10-2	TGCGCCAGCAGTGAGTCGAATACCGGGGAGCTGTTTTTT	CASSESNTGELFF
NA	NA	TRBJ2-7	TRBV7-2	TGTGCCAGCAGCTTAACCCGACAGGCTGAGCAGTACTTC	CASSLTRQAEQYF